The T cell receptor (beta chain) described here comes from a study of blood T cell repertoires in COVID-19. Turning to the study itself: Acute and convalescent COVID-19 specimens originated in the United States, Italy and Spain. Sample material is recorded as cDNA or gDNA derived from T cells, B-cell-depleted T cells, or PBMCs.

Authors' methods: Amplifying reference gene primers gave estimates of nucleated cell counts. Sequenced by immunoSEQ multiplex PCR; TCRdb stores in-frame clones only, minus some. Clonal size and the V and J genes are those of that table, whereas D and trimming came from the DNA. The sample yields approximately 130,000 clones, 80% to 90% seen once. The CDR3 spans 15 residues. With 1 base removed from V and 4 bases from J, the gap between germline ends came to 13 bases. Per the germline V gene, CDR1 is MGHRA and CDR2 is YSYEKL. The clonotype originates from a human donor in a cohort sampled during active COVID-19. The V and J genes are TRBV4-1 and TRBJ1-2; TRBD1 might be the D (5 bases). The specimen was peripheral blood. The CDR3 DNA is TGCGCCAGCAGCCAAGTTCTAGGGGCGGCCTATGGCTACACCTTC. Its translation: CASSQVLGAAYGYTF.